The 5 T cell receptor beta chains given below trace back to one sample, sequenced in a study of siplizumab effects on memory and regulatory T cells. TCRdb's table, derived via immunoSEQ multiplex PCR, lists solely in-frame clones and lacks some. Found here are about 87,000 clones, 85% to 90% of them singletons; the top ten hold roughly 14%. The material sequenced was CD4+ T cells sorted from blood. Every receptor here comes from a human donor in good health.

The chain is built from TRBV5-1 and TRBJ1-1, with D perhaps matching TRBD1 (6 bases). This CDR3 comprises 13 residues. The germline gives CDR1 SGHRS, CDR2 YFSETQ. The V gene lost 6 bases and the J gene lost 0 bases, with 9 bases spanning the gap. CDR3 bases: TGCGCCAGCACCGGACAGATGAACACTGAAGCTTTCTTT. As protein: CASTGQMNTEAFF.

The CDR3 region is CASSSAKKGLAGGGELFF. DNA of the CDR3: TGTGCCAGTAGTTCCGCGAAGAAGGGACTAGCGGGGGGAGGGGAGCTGTTTTTT. The chain employs TRBV19 and TRBJ2-2; TRBD2 matches 15 bases. This CDR3 contains 18 residues. V was clipped by 5 bases and J by 8 bases; unmatched bases: 12. Germline V lookup: CDR1 LNHDA, CDR2 SQIVND (reference sequence).

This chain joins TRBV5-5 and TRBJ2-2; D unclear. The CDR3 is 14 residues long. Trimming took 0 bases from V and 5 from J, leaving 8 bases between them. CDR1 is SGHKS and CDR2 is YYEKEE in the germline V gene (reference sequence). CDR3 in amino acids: CASSLVLGTGELFF. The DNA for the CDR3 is TGTGCCAGCAGCTTGGTGCTGGGTACCGGGGAGCTGTTTTTT.

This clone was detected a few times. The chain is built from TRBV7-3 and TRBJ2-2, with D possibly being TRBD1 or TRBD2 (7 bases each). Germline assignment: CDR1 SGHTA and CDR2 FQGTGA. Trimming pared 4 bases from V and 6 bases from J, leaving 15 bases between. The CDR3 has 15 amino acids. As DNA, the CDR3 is TGTGCCAGCAGCTCCGGCAGGGGGGGTGCCGGGGAGCTGTTTTTT. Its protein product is CASSSGRGGAGELFF.

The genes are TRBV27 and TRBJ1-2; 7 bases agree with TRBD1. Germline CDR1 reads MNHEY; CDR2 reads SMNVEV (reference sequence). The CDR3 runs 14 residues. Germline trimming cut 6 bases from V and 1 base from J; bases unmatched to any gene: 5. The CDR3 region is CASRRTGHNYGYTF. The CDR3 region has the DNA TGTGCCAGCAGGCGGACAGGACATAACTATGGCTACACCTTC.